Each of the 29 T cell receptor beta chains below was sequenced from the same sample in a study of vaccination and CD4 T cells after COVID-19. An Oncomine TCR Beta short-read assay was used to sequence the DNA from cultured CD4+ T cells. TCRdb ran MiXCR on the PCR reads and lists one entry per CDR3 protein. The sample carries about 10,000 distinct CDR3 sequences, 50% to 80% recorded once. Treatment reported: approximately nine-day PBMC culture with coronavirus spike peptide pools or control peptides (ViraFEST assay). For these TCRs, the target antigens are not known. Sequencing input: CD4+ T cells from blood, cultured in vitro. The receptors here all came from a human donor who had recovered from COVID-19.

This clonotype has only a few counts. The J gene is TRBJ1-5, the V gene TRBV20-1, with 7 bases aligning to TRBD1. This CDR3 is built from 14 residues. Per the germline V gene, CDR1 is DFQATT and CDR2 is SNEGSKA (reference sequence). V lost 6 bases, J lost 3 bases, and 8 bases stayed unmatched. This chain's CDR3 is CSAIKGADNQPQHF. The CDR3 region has the DNA TGCAGTGCCATTAAGGGGGCTGACAATCAGCCCCAGCATTTT.

This clonotype has a handful of counts. The chain joins TRBV14 to TRBJ2-3; 8 nucleotides line up with TRBD2. Germline CDR1 reads SGHDN; CDR2 reads FVKESK. V lost 3 bases to trimming and J lost 3 bases; unmatched junction nucleotides: 5. The length of the CDR3 is 15 residues. The CDR3 bases are TGTGCCAGCAGCCAGCGAGCGGGGGTAACAGATACGCAGTATTTT. Translated, it gives CASSQRAGVTDTQYF.

The table lists this clonotype with a count of one. The V call is TRBV15, the J call TRBJ1-3; D gene uncertain. The germline V gene encodes CDR1 LNHNV and CDR2 YYDKDF (reference sequence). This CDR3 comprises 16 residues. V was pared by 2 bases and J by 4 bases, with 15 bases between. CDR3 sequence (DNA): TGTGCCACCAGCAGACAGCGCGGTTTGCTAGGAAACACCATATATTTT. Translated: CATSRQRGLLGNTIYF.

The rearrangement uses TRBV27 and TRBJ1-1; 7 bases line up with TRBD1. The CDR3 contains 14 residues. Germline V gene data show CDR1 as MNHEY and CDR2 as SMNVEV (reference sequence). V lost 5 bases and J lost 0; bases outside the gene matches: 3. CDR3 DNA: TGTGCCAGCAGTCAACAGGGGATGAACACTGAAGCTTTCTTT. Its translation is CASSQQGMNTEAFF.

V and J are TRBV7-9 and TRBJ1-1, with D possibly being TRBD1 (5 bases). The CDR3 covers 16 residues. The V gene lost 3 bases and the J gene lost 8 bases, with 22 bases spanning the gap. The V gene's germline CDR1 is SEHNR and CDR2 FQNEAQ (reference sequence). CDR3 amino acids: CASSLGDGGIGSEAFF. The CDR3 nucleotides read TGTGCCAGCAGCTTGGGGGACGGGGGAATAGGTTCAGAAGCTTTCTTT.

The V call is TRBV10-3, the J call TRBJ2-3; the match to TRBD2 covers 10 bases. The CDR3 sequence is 15 residues long. Looked up from germline, CDR1 is ENHRY and CDR2 is SYGVKD. The trim removed 2 bases at V and 4 bases at J, leaving 3 bases unmatched. In nucleotides, the CDR3 is TGTGCCATCAGTGAGATAGCGGGAGGAGCAGATACGCAGTATTTT. Protein sequence: CAISEIAGGADTQYF.

The chain couples TRBV28 to TRBJ2-1; D is undetermined. Trimming removed 6 bases from V and 0 bases from J, with 12 bases in between. Germline lookup yields CDR1 MDHEN and CDR2 SYDVKM. The CDR3 is made up of 15 amino acids. The CDR3 protein is CASSPAFGSYNEQFF. In nucleotides, the CDR3 is TGTGCCAGCAGCCCAGCATTCGGCTCCTACAATGAGCAGTTCTTC.

This clonotype was observed a single time. The chain recombines TRBV10-3 with TRBJ2-7; D gene ambiguous. Germline CDR1 reads ENHRY; CDR2 reads SYGVKD. The CDR3 sequence is 15 residues long. The V end was cut by 2 bases, the J end by 6 bases, with 17 bases between. Here the CDR3 reads CAISERPGSLGEQYF. In DNA form, the CDR3 reads TGTGCCATCAGTGAGCGTCCCGGGTCCCTTGGCGAGCAGTACTTC.

Only a few counts were recorded for this clonotype. This rearrangement joins TRBV20-1 to TRBJ2-2, with D hard to call. From germline, CDR1 is DFQATT and CDR2 SNEGSKA (reference sequence). The V and J ends lost 3 bases and 0 bases respectively, with 14 bases between them. The CDR3 is 16 amino acids. The CDR3 nucleotides are TGCAGTGCTAGGGGATATGGTTACGCGAACACCGGGGAGCTGTTTTTT. This encodes CSARGYGYANTGELFF.

This chain connects TRBV19 to TRBJ2-1; 16 bases map to TRBD2. The CDR3 has 19 residues. The J segment lost 7 bases and the V segment lost 5 bases, leaving 14 bases of the junction unmatched. Germline lookup yields CDR1 LNHDA and CDR2 SQIVND (reference sequence). The CDR3 protein is CASSRLPGLAGGPRNEQFF. The CDR3 nucleotides are TGTGCCAGTAGTCGTCTCCCGGGACTAGCGGGAGGGCCGCGGAATGAGCAGTTCTTC.

This clonotype has a single count. The chain carries TRBV19 and TRBJ2-5; 13 bases are shared with TRBD2. Germline V gene sequence: CDR1 LNHDA, CDR2 SQIVND (reference sequence). Trimming at V came to 6 bases and at J to 0 bases, leaving 4 bases not matched to a gene. The CDR3 is made up of 16 amino acids. The CDR3 DNA reads TGTGCCAGTAGGGAGACTAGCGGGGGGTACCAAGAGACCCAGTACTTC. Residues: CASRETSGGYQETQYF.

The table lists this clonotype with a count of one. The chain couples TRBV7-9 to TRBJ1-4; no reliable D call. The CDR3 runs to 14 residues. Trimming took off 1 base at V and 6 bases at J, with 9 bases between the two ends. Germline V gene sequence: CDR1 SEHNR, CDR2 FQNEAQ (reference sequence). The CDR3 loop reads CASSLGEGDEKLFF. DNA of the CDR3: TGTGCCAGCAGCTTAGGGGAGGGCGATGAAAAACTGTTTTTT.

The J gene is TRBJ2-7, the V gene TRBV28; D is perhaps TRBD2 (6 bases). V lost 7 bases and J 4 bases, leaving 14 bases between the germline ends. This CDR3 has 13 residues. Germline V gene lookup returns CDR1 MDHEN and CDR2 SYDVKM. The DNA for the CDR3 is TGTGCCAGCACCATTGGGGGGAGATACGAGCAGTACTTC. Translated: CASTIGGRYEQYF.

The chain uses TRBV15 and TRBJ1-5; 8 bases align to TRBD1. Germline loops: CDR1 LNHNV, CDR2 YYDKDF (reference sequence). CDR3 length equals 16 residues. V lost 1 base and J lost 6; bases outside the gene matches: 8. CDR3 bases: TGTGCCACCAGCAGAGGTTGGACAGGGAGGGGTCAGCCCCAGCATTTT. Its protein is CATSRGWTGRGQPQHF.

The chain uses TRBV20-1 and TRBJ1-1; D gene unclear. The CDR3 length is 11 residues. Trimming shortened V by 5 bases and J by 1 base, and 5 bases separated the two germline ends. Germline V gene sequence: CDR1 DFQATT, CDR2 SNEGSKA (reference sequence). CDR3 amino acids: CSAGSNTEAFF. The DNA for the CDR3 is TGCAGTGCTGGCTCGAACACTGAAGCTTTCTTT.

The chain carries TRBV7-2 and TRBJ1-1, with TRBD1 as a possible D gene (5 bases). Trimming cost V 1 base and J 4 bases, with 7 bases left between them. From germline, CDR1 is SGHTA and CDR2 FQGNSA. The CDR3 covers 13 residues. CDR3 amino acids: CASSLGQTTEAFF. For the CDR3, the DNA is TGTGCCAGCAGCTTAGGACAGACCACTGAAGCTTTCTTT.

The chain couples TRBV6-5 to TRBJ2-7, with 7 bases lining up with TRBD1. The V gene's germline CDR1 is MNHEY and CDR2 SVGAGI. The CDR3 is 13 amino acids. V was clipped by 4 bases and J by 3 bases; unmatched bases: 3. The CDR3 nucleotides read TGTGCCAGCAGTTTTTACAGGGGCTACGAGCAGTACTTC. This codes for CASSFYRGYEQYF.

CDR3 bases: TGTGCCAGCAGCCCCTCGGGACAGGGGCTCTACGAGCAGTACTTC. This sequence encodes CASSPSGQGLYEQYF. This chain joins TRBV21-1 and TRBJ2-7; no check of the table's D call, TRBD1, against the DNA was made. TRBV21-1 is termed a pseudogene. The CDR3 totals 15 residues.

The chain uses TRBV5-4 and TRBJ2-3; the D is unclear. The germline V gene has CDR1 SGHNT and CDR2 YYREEE (reference sequence). V was pared by 0 bases and J by 6 bases, with 5 bases between. CDR3 size: 12 residues. CDR3 in amino acids: CASSLARDTQYF. The DNA of the CDR3 is TGTGCCAGCAGCTTGGCCCGGGATACGCAGTATTTT.

The rearrangement links TRBV20-1 to TRBJ2-2, with 7 bases fitting TRBD2. The CDR3 contains 15 residues. V lost 6 bases to trimming and J lost 6 bases; unmatched junction nucleotides: 13. The germline CDR1 and CDR2 sequences are DFQATT and SNEGSKA (reference sequence). CDR3 bases: TGCAGTGCCAGAAGGGCTAGCGGTTTGCCCGGGGAGCTGTTTTTT. Its translation: CSARRASGLPGELFF.

The chain recombines TRBV2 with TRBJ1-4, with a possible D match to TRBD1 (6 bases). The CDR3 extends over 12 amino acids. Germline lookup yields CDR1 SNHLY and CDR2 FYNNEI. Between the trimmed V and J ends, which lost 6 bases and 9 bases, there was a span of 11 bases. The DNA of the CDR3 is TGTGCCAGCAGCGGGACATCCCAAAAACTGTTTTTT. It encodes CASSGTSQKLFF.

This clonotype was detected only a few times. This chain links TRBV15 with TRBJ2-5; maybe TRBD1 (6 bases). Trimming took off 3 bases at V and 5 bases at J, with 19 bases between the two ends. The CDR3 length is 16 residues. Germline-derived CDR1 and CDR2 are LNHNV and YYDKDF (reference sequence). In DNA, the CDR3 is TGTGCCACCAGCAGCCCGGGCTTCGACAGGTCGGAGACCCAGTACTTC. The encoded protein is CATSSPGFDRSETQYF. The full variable domain, in which reference TRBV15 and TRBJ2-5 provide the parts outside the CDR3, is DAMVIQNPRYQVTQFGKPVTLSCSQTLNHNVMYWYQQKSSQAPKLLFHYYDKDFNNEADTPDNFQSRRPNTSFCFLDIRSPGLGDTAMYLCATSSPGFDRSETQYFGPGTRLLVL.

V usage is TRBV7-2 and J usage is TRBJ1-1; no definite D call. This CDR3 region has 13 residues. V was pared by 1 base and J by 1 base, with 4 bases between. Germline CDR1 and CDR2: SGHTA and FQGNSA. CDR3 DNA sequence: TGTGCCAGCAGCTTAGGGCAGAACACTGAAGCTTTCTTT. Translating it yields CASSLGQNTEAFF.

The chain combines TRBV27 with TRBJ2-1; D remains unclear. The germline V gene has CDR1 MNHEY and CDR2 SMNVEV (reference sequence). V was shortened by 5 bases and J by 9 bases, with 20 bases between the two germline ends. The CDR3 covers 15 residues. The CDR3 sequence is CASSVRAPAHGEQFF. DNA for the CDR3: TGTGCCAGCAGTGTCCGGGCCCCTGCTCACGGTGAGCAGTTCTTC.

The V call is TRBV6-2 or TRBV6-3, the J call TRBJ2-5; perhaps TRBD2 as D (7 bases). Germline V CDR1 and CDR2: MNHEY, SVGEGT. V was clipped by 6 bases and J by 6 bases, with 17 bases between them. The CDR3 consists of 14 residues. The CDR3 loop is CASSHRGGAKTQYF. CDR3 coding DNA: TGTGCCAGCAGCCACAGAGGGGGGGCAAAGACCCAGTACTTC.

The genes are TRBV20-1 and TRBJ1-1; D is unresolved. The CDR3 runs to 11 residues. Germline CDR1 reads DFQATT; CDR2 reads SNEGSKA (reference sequence). The V end lost 6 bases, the J end lost 5 bases, and 10 bases lay between the germline ends. The CDR3 is CSALPRTEAFF. DNA for the CDR3: TGCAGTGCCCTACCTCGGACTGAAGCTTTCTTT.

The CDR3 DNA reads as TGTGCCAGCAGTGAAGCACAAGGGACCTATGAAAAACTGTTTTTT. It specifies CASSEAQGTYEKLFF. The chain uses TRBV2 and TRBJ1-4; D may be TRBD1 (5 bases). V shed 0 bases and J shed 6 bases, with 11 bases lying between them. Germline CDR1 SNHLY, CDR2 FYNNEI. The CDR3 contains 15 residues.

As to this clonotype: At one end the junction does not follow the germline gene, possibly because of a read error. The chain is built from TRBV20-1 and TRBJ2-2; tentative D call: TRBD2 (5 bases). Germline V gene lookup returns CDR1 DFQATT and CDR2 SNEGSKA (reference sequence). This CDR3 has 14 amino acids. Written as DNA, the CDR3 is TGCAGTGCTGGGTCGGGAACGAACCCCGGGGAGCTGTTTTTT. Amino acid sequence: CSAGSGTNPGELFF.

The genes are TRBV5-1 and TRBJ1-6; D is perhaps TRBD1 (6 bases). The V end was cut by 3 bases, the J end by 6 bases, with 16 bases between. CDR1 is SGHRS and CDR2 is YFSETQ in the germline V gene. This CDR3 is 16 amino acids long. CDR3 coding DNA: TGCGCCAGCAGCTGGGACAATTATGGGGCTAATTCACCCCTCCACTTT. It specifies CASSWDNYGANSPLHF.